The clone carrying this T cell receptor (beta chain) has a count of ten or more. Its antigen remains unknown. This entry belongs to a study of regulatory T cells in long-lasting Graves disease. With 1 base removed from V and 7 bases from J, the gap between germline ends came to 10 bases. The CDR3 has 13 amino acids. Per the germline V gene, CDR1 is LGHDT and CDR2 is YNNKEL (reference sequence). Stated time point: persistent/refractory GD, antithyroid drugs over 5 years with positive TRAb. The TCR library used RNA extracted from PBMCs. American Thyroid Association guidelines defined how Graves' disease was diagnosed. Study-wide results and limits: Accuracy may have been reduced by the small sample size.

Combining iRepertoire HTBI primers with Arm-PCR of CDR3 regions, the authors built TCR beta libraries. Via MiXCR, TCRdb re-called the multiplex PCR reads, giving one row per CDR3 protein. Here the sample spans about 470,000 distinct CDR3 sequences, around 21% being singletons. The receptor was derived from a female donor with Graves disease. The chain employs TRBV3-1 and TRBJ1-1; TRBD1 might be the D (5 bases). Sequenced here: peripheral blood mononuclear cells (PBMCs), sampled when the disease was refractory, from a patient treated with antithyroid drugs. The CDR3 DNA reads as TGTGCCAGCAGCCAAGTTTCGCAGGGTGAAGCTTTCTTT. It specifies CASSQVSQGEAFF.